The 30 T cell receptor beta chains below were found in one sample sequenced in a study of OX40 agonist ivuxolimab in advanced cancers. Assay used: immunoSEQ multiplex PCR; TCRdb lists only in-frame clones, some missing. The sample lists around 84,000 clones; about 93% were seen once. Sequencing used CD4+ or CD8+ T cells sorted from blood, obtained in a trial of the OX40 agonist ivuxolimab. Source of these receptors: an adult with an advanced solid tumor such as melanoma, head and neck, liver or kidney cancer.

This clone was found once. The chain combines TRBV6-5 with TRBJ1-2; 8 bases are shared with TRBD1. CDR1 is MNHEY, CDR2 SVGAGI, per germline. Losses at the gene ends were 6 bases for V and 5 bases for J; bases not matched to a gene: 8. The length of the CDR3 is 14 residues. Here the CDR3 DNA reads TGTGCCAGCAGCCCTGACAGGGGCTCTTATGGCTACACCTTC. It encodes CASSPDRGSYGYTF.

The chain employs TRBV9 and TRBJ2-5, with TRBD2 identical over 9 bases. This CDR3 has 14 amino acids. Germline CDR1 reads SGDLS; CDR2 reads YYNGEE. V trimming: 0 bases; J trimming: 9 bases; junction bases outside the gene matches: 6. For the CDR3, the DNA is TGTGCCAGCAGCGTAGTCGGCGGGGGGGCCGCCCAGTACTTC. This translates into CASSVVGGGAAQYF.

This chain uses TRBV5-5 with TRBJ1-2; D unclear. Germline V CDR1 and CDR2: SGHKS, YYEKEE (reference sequence). The CDR3 has 13 amino acids. The V and J ends lost 0 bases and 2 bases respectively, with 5 bases between them. The CDR3 nucleotides read TGTGCCAGCAGCTTGGAAGGGAACTATGGCTACACCTTC. It codes for CASSLEGNYGYTF.

The chain recombines TRBV10-3 with TRBJ2-7, with 9 bases that match TRBD1. The CDR3 is 12 amino acids. J lost 3 bases, V lost 8 bases, and 2 bases had no gene match. Germline lookup yields CDR1 ENHRY and CDR2 SYGVKD. The chain's CDR3 is CAIGQGYYEQYF. CDR3 nucleotides: TGTGCCATCGGACAGGGGTACTACGAGCAGTACTTC.

The genes are TRBV2 and TRBJ2-1; 12 bases are a match to TRBD2. CDR1 is SNHLY, CDR2 FYNNEI, per germline. The CDR3 covers 15 residues. DNA for the CDR3: TGTGCTACGGGAGCTCTAGCGGGAGGGAACGGTGAGCAGTTCTTC. Amino acids: CATGALAGGNGEQFF.

The CDR3 region has the DNA TGTGCCAGCCACCGGGACACCTCCACAGATACGCAGTATTTT. Amino acids: CASHRDTSTDTQYF. The rearrangement links TRBV6-5 to TRBJ2-3; possible D gene TRBD1, 6 bases. Germline CDR1 and CDR2: MNHEY and SVGAGI. The CDR3 is 14 amino acids. V lost 8 bases to trimming and J lost 2 bases, with 14 bases between them.

The V and J genes are TRBV15 and TRBJ1-4; 7 nucleotides match TRBD1. Looked up from germline, CDR1 is LNHNV and CDR2 is YYDKDF (reference sequence). Losses at the gene ends were 3 bases for V and 3 bases for J; bases not matched to a gene: 4. The length of the CDR3 is 15 residues. The CDR3 sequence: CATSRDGQANEKLFF. CDR3 nucleotides: TGTGCCACCAGCAGGGATGGACAGGCTAATGAAAAACTGTTTTTT.

The chain combines TRBV5-4 with TRBJ2-5, with TRBD1 matching over 8 bases. The V and J ends lost 3 bases and 6 bases, in that order; junction bases with no gene match: 13. The CDR3 runs to 16 residues. Germline CDR1 and CDR2: SGHNT and YYREEE (reference sequence). The CDR3 here is CASSWDFGQGFQTQYF. CDR3 sequence (DNA): TGTGCCAGCAGCTGGGACTTCGGACAGGGTTTTCAGACCCAGTACTTC.

The rearrangement uses TRBV7-9 and TRBJ2-7; 7 nucleotides match TRBD1. This CDR3 region has 12 residues. CDR1 and CDR2 from the germline V gene are SEHNR and FQNEAQ (reference sequence). With 5 bases clipped from V and 3 bases from J, the junction kept 1 base outside the gene matches. CDR3 in DNA: TGTGCCAGCAGCCCAGGGGGCTACGAGCAGTACTTC. Amino acids: CASSPGGYEQYF.

The table lists this clone with a count of one. The chain has TRBV28 and TRBJ2-2; 10 bases line up with TRBD1. The CDR3 sequence is 16 residues long. Looked up from germline, CDR1 is MDHEN and CDR2 is SYDVKM. Trimming at V came to 4 bases and at J to 7 bases, leaving 9 bases not matched to a gene. CDR3 DNA: TGTGCCAGCAGTTCCACCAGACAGGGGGCAGTCGGGGAGCTGTTTTTT. It encodes CASSSTRQGAVGELFF.

The CDR3: CASSPDMNTEAFF. In DNA form, the CDR3 reads TGTGCCAGCTCACCGGATATGAACACTGAAGCTTTCTTT. The chain combines TRBV18 with TRBJ1-1; D not resolved. CDR1 is KGHSH and CDR2 is LQKENI in the germline V gene. This CDR3 contains 13 residues. Trimming pared 3 bases from V and 0 bases from J, leaving 5 bases between. Combining the CDR3 with reference TRBV18 and TRBJ1-1 gives the whole variable domain NAGVMQNPRHLVRRRGQEARLRCSPMKGHSHVYWYRQLPEEGLKFMVYLQKENIIDESGMPKERFSAEFPKEGPSILRIQQVVRGDSAAYFCASSPDMNTEAFFGQGTRLTVV.

This chain connects TRBV11-3 to TRBJ2-7; D gene unclear. Trimming pared 3 bases from V and 2 bases from J, leaving 5 bases between. The CDR3 sequence is 12 residues long. CDR1 is SGHNT, CDR2 YENEEA, per germline. DNA for the CDR3: TGTGCCAGCAGCTTCCGGACCTACGAGCAGTACTTC. It encodes CASSFRTYEQYF.

The J gene is TRBJ1-2, the V gene TRBV28; 7 positions match TRBD1. The J segment lost 8 bases and the V segment lost 2 bases, leaving 8 bases of the junction unmatched. Germline CDR1 MDHEN, CDR2 SYDVKM. The CDR3 contains 14 residues. The CDR3 spells CASSLVSQGGGYTF. Here the CDR3 DNA reads TGTGCCAGCAGTTTAGTTTCCCAGGGGGGAGGCTACACCTTC.

The chain employs TRBV6-1 and TRBJ2-5; a weak D match, TRBD1 (6 bases). V lost 0 bases and J 2 bases, leaving 13 bases between the germline ends. This CDR3 comprises 16 residues. Germline assignment: CDR1 MNHNS and CDR2 SASEGT. CDR3 amino acids: CASSEAGAGPQETQYF. CDR3 nucleotide sequence: TGTGCCAGCAGTGAAGCGGGGGCAGGCCCTCAAGAGACCCAGTACTTC.

The rearrangement joins TRBV7-9 to TRBJ2-3; perhaps TRBD1 as D (5 bases). The CDR3 totals 16 residues. The germline V and J ends were trimmed by 2 bases and 3 bases, with 15 bases remaining between them. From germline, CDR1 is SEHNR and CDR2 FQNEAQ (reference sequence). CDR3 in DNA: TGTGCCAGCAGCTTATTAGGGGCCTACGGGACAGATACGCAGTATTTT. This translates into CASSLLGAYGTDTQYF.

The rearrangement joins TRBV4-3 to TRBJ2-5; 8 positions match TRBD1. The CDR3 runs to 15 residues. After removal of 4 bases from V and 4 bases from J, the junction contained 8 bases not matched to a gene. Germline CDR1 and CDR2: LGHNA and YSLEER. The CDR3: CASSPGQGGGETQYF. The CDR3 DNA is TGCGCCAGCAGCCCAGGACAGGGAGGAGGAGAGACCCAGTACTTC.

This clone occurred once. The chain carries TRBV6-5 and TRBJ2-5, with 9 positions matching TRBD2. The V and J ends lost 2 bases and 4 bases, in that order; junction bases with no gene match: 5. The CDR3 runs 15 residues. CDR1 MNHEY and CDR2 SVGAGI come from the germline V gene. The CDR3 DNA reads as TGTGCCAGCAGTTACGTTAGCGGGAGTACAGAGACCCAGTACTTC. Its translation is CASSYVSGSTETQYF.

This clone occurred once. The chain uses TRBV19 and TRBJ2-4; no clear D. V lost 4 bases and J lost 0, with 7 bases in between. The CDR3 totals 14 residues. The germline V gene encodes CDR1 LNHDA and CDR2 SQIVND (reference sequence). CDR3 loop: CASSTLVAKNIQYF. The CDR3, as DNA: TGTGCCAGTAGTACCCTAGTAGCCAAAAACATTCAGTACTTC.

This clone appeared once. This chain joins TRBV7-8 and TRBJ1-5; D unclear. The V end was cut by 4 bases, the J end by 0 bases, with 19 bases between. The CDR3 is made up of 18 amino acids. The germline V gene has CDR1 SGHVS and CDR2 FQNEAQ. CDR3: CASSSTLQTANSNQPQHF. The CDR3 nucleotides are TGTGCCAGCAGCTCCACACTGCAGACGGCGAATAGCAATCAGCCCCAGCATTTT. Full variable domain (rest looked up from reference TRBV7-8 and TRBJ1-5): GAGVSQSPRYKVAKRGQDVALRCDPISGHVSLFWYQQALGQGPEFLTYFQNEAQLDKSGLPSDRFFAERPEGSVSTLKIQRTQQEDSAVYLCASSSTLQTANSNQPQHFGDGTRLSIL.

CDR3 coding DNA: TGTGCCAGCAGATCCCGCGGACAGTACTATAACTATGGCTACACCTTC. Residues: CASRSRGQYYNYGYTF. The chain has TRBV6-6 and TRBJ1-2; the D gene is possibly TRBD1 (6 bases). The V and J ends lost 6 bases and 1 base respectively, with 18 bases between them. Germline loops: CDR1 MNHNY, CDR2 SVGAGI (reference sequence). The CDR3 consists of 16 residues.

Turning to this clone: A junction boundary mismatches the germline segment, possibly from a read error. The J gene is TRBJ2-3, the V gene TRBV7-7, with TRBD1 as a possible D gene (5 bases). Germline V gene lookup returns CDR1 SSHAT and CDR2 FNYEAQ (reference sequence). The CDR3 totals 13 residues. In DNA, the CDR3 is TGTGCTAGCAGCTTATCAGGGACAGATACGCAGTATTTT. This sequence encodes CASSLSGTDTQYF.

The chain employs TRBV11-3 and TRBJ2-3; D is perhaps TRBD2 (6 bases). CDR3 size: 13 residues. Germline CDR1 is SGHNT and CDR2 is YENEEA. V dropped 11 bases and J dropped 4 bases, with 16 bases sitting between them. The CDR3 here is CAVAGGNSDTQYF. As DNA, the CDR3 is TGTGCCGTTGCGGGCGGGAACTCAGATACGCAGTATTTT.

This rearrangement joins TRBV30 to TRBJ1-2, with a weak D call TRBD1 (6 bases). Germline CDR1 is GTSNPN and CDR2 is SVGIG (reference sequence). The CDR3 runs 16 residues. Trimming took off 2 bases at V and 0 bases at J, with 16 bases between the two ends. The CDR3 nucleotides read TGTGCCTGGAGTCTCCGGACAGTAACTCCTAACTATGGCTACACCTTC. This codes for CAWSLRTVTPNYGYTF.

The V and J genes are TRBV5-6 and TRBJ2-5, with 8 bases matching TRBD1. The CDR3 extends over 15 amino acids. V was clipped by 4 bases and J by 3 bases; unmatched bases: 8. Germline assignment: CDR1 SGHDT and CDR2 YYEEEE. In nucleotides, the CDR3 is TGTGCCAGCAGCGAGACAGGGGCGGTGGAAGAGACCCAGTACTTC. This encodes CASSETGAVEETQYF. The variable domain in full, completed from reference TRBV5-6 and TRBJ2-5, reads DAGVTQSPTHLIKTRGQQVTLRCSPKSGHDTVSWYQQALGQGPQFIFQYYEEEERQRGNFPDRFSGHQFPNYSSELNVNALLLGDSALYLCASSETGAVEETQYFGPGTRLLVL.

The V call is TRBV7-9, the J call TRBJ2-7; possible D gene TRBD1, 6 bases. This CDR3 spans 14 amino acids. In germline, CDR1 is SEHNR, CDR2 FQNEAQ (reference sequence). Trimming stripped 3 bases from V and 3 bases from J, with 12 bases between. In DNA form, the CDR3 reads TGTGCCAGCAGCTTTGGGGGCGAAAGCTACGAGCAGTACTTC. This codes for CASSFGGESYEQYF.

The chain uses TRBV7-8 and TRBJ1-1, with no clear D. Germline assignment: CDR1 SGHVS and CDR2 FQNEAQ. V lost 6 bases, J lost 4 bases, and 18 bases lay in between. The CDR3 extends over 15 amino acids. Here the CDR3 DNA reads TGTGCCAGCAGTCTCGAAATCGGTCTCGGCACTGAAGCTTTCTTT. The encoded protein is CASSLEIGLGTEAFF. Variable domain in full (rest from reference TRBV7-8 and TRBJ1-1): GAGVSQSPRYKVAKRGQDVALRCDPISGHVSLFWYQQALGQGPEFLTYFQNEAQLDKSGLPSDRFFAERPEGSVSTLKIQRTQQEDSAVYLCASSLEIGLGTEAFFGQGTRLTVV.

This clone was observed a single time. The J gene is TRBJ2-6, the V gene TRBV30; D unresolved. Trimming left V 5 bases short and J 4 bases short, with 9 bases between. CDR3 length equals 13 residues. CDR1 and CDR2 from the germline V gene are GTSNPN and SVGIG (reference sequence). The CDR3 DNA reads as TGTGCCTGGGGCAGTACCGGGGCCAACGTCCTGACTTTC. It specifies CAWGSTGANVLTF.

The CDR3 protein is CASSLGTANYGYTF. In nucleotides, the CDR3 is TGCGCCAGCAGCTTGGGGACGGCAAACTATGGCTACACCTTC. The genes are TRBV5-1 and TRBJ1-2; D not resolved. CDR3 length: 14 residues. The germline CDR1 and CDR2 sequences are SGHRS and YFSETQ. The ends were cut back, 0 bases at V and 2 bases at J, with 8 bases in the middle. Together with reference TRBV5-1 and TRBJ1-2, the CDR3 gives the full variable domain: KAGVTQTPRYLIKTRGQQVTLSCSPISGHRSVSWYQQTPGQGLQFLFEYFSETQRNKGNFPGRFSGRQFSNSRSEMNVSTLELGDSALYLCASSLGTANYGYTFGSGTRLTVV.

This clone is a singleton in its sample. This rearrangement joins TRBV5-1 to TRBJ2-3; 7 nucleotides align to TRBD1. Germline-derived CDR1 and CDR2 are SGHRS and YFSETQ. V was pared by 2 bases and J by 1 base, with 1 base of the junction left unmatched. This CDR3 spans 14 amino acids. This chain's CDR3 is CASSFGQGTDTQYF. CDR3 nucleotide sequence: TGCGCCAGCAGCTTTGGACAGGGCACAGATACGCAGTATTTT.

The chain joins TRBV2 to TRBJ2-3; D might be TRBD1 (5 bases). Germline CDR1 reads SNHLY; CDR2 reads FYNNEI. The CDR3 loop spans 14 amino acids. V gave up 4 bases and J gave up 3 bases, with 11 bases separating them. This CDR3 is CASSVIRATDTQYF. In nucleotides, the CDR3 is TGTGCCAGCAGTGTCATCAGGGCAACAGATACGCAGTATTTT.